This is a list of T cell receptor beta chains from one sample in a study of molecular identifiers for immune sequencing clone quantification. TCRdb called the PCR reads again in MiXCR, with one record for every CDR3 protein. The profile covers 88,000 or so distinct CDR3 sequences, with 21% appearing a single time and 0.85% to 1.2% taken by the ten largest. Sequenced sample: naive CD8+ T cells from blood, with Jurkat cell RNA spiked in. These TCRs come from a human donor in good health. Some libraries in this study had Jurkat cell RNA spiked in. The CDR3 runs from the conserved cysteine through the conserved F or W. D genes are given only for firm matches. Only part of the rows carry a size: once, few, many, or a class if the clone is expanded.

abundance: many
j_gene: TRBJ2-3
v_gene: TRBV5-1
d_gene: -
CDR3aa: CASSLAADTQYF
CDR3nt: TGCGCCAGCAGCTTGGCCGCCGATACGCAGTATTTT

abundance: many
j_gene: TRBJ2-7
v_gene: TRBV5-4
d_gene: -
CDR3aa: CASSLTGNSYEQYF
CDR3nt: TGTGCCAGCAGCTTGACAGGAAACTCCTACGAGCAGTACTTC

abundance: -
j_gene: TRBJ1-1
v_gene: TRBV7-9
d_gene: -
CDR3aa: CASSAFQDSLKNTEAFF
CDR3nt: TGTGCCAGCAGCGCATTCCAGGACAGTCTAAAGAACACTGAAGCTTTCTTT

abundance: many
j_gene: TRBJ2-3
v_gene: TRBV12-3/TRBV12-4
d_gene: TRBD2
CDR3aa: CASSFAGGPDTQYF
CDR3nt: TGTGCCAGCAGTTTTGCGGGGGGGCCAGATACGCAGTATTTT

abundance: many
j_gene: TRBJ2-3
v_gene: TRBV7-7
d_gene: -
CDR3aa: CASSLTRASGGGSDTQYF
CDR3nt: TGTGCCAGCAGCTTAACCCGCGCCTCAGGGGGAGGGTCAGATACGCAGTATTTT

abundance: many
j_gene: TRBJ2-7
v_gene: TRBV19
d_gene: -
CDR3aa: CASSPTGSEQYF
CDR3nt: TGTGCCAGTAGCCCGACAGGATCCGAGCAGTACTTC

abundance: -
j_gene: TRBJ2-7
v_gene: TRBV29-1
d_gene: -
CDR3aa: CSVEGTYEQYF
CDR3nt: TGCAGCGTTGAAGGTACCTACGAGCAGTACTTC

abundance: many
j_gene: TRBJ2-5
v_gene: TRBV12-3/TRBV12-4
d_gene: -
CDR3aa: CASAGTLVRKQETQYF
CDR3nt: TGTGCCAGCGCCGGGACCCTGGTGCGGAAACAAGAGACCCAGTACTTC

abundance: -
j_gene: TRBJ2-3
v_gene: TRBV30
d_gene: -
CDR3aa: CARSFRDMNTDTQYF
CDR3nt: TGTGCCCGGAGTTTCCGGGACATGAACACGGATACGCAGTATTTT

abundance: many
j_gene: TRBJ2-7
v_gene: TRBV13
d_gene: TRBD1
CDR3aa: CASSVAGTVSSYEQYF
CDR3nt: TGTGCCAGCAGCGTAGCCGGGACAGTGAGCTCCTACGAGCAGTACTTC

abundance: many
j_gene: TRBJ2-7
v_gene: TRBV20-1
d_gene: TRBD1
CDR3aa: CSAQDRGGSYEQYF
CDR3nt: TGCAGTGCACAAGACAGGGGGGGATCCTACGAGCAGTACTTC

abundance: few
j_gene: TRBJ2-7
v_gene: TRBV5-5
d_gene: TRBD1
CDR3aa: CASSGTGDYEQYF
CDR3nt: TGTGCCAGCAGCGGGACAGGGGACTACGAGCAGTACTTC

abundance: -
j_gene: TRBJ1-5
v_gene: TRBV27
d_gene: -
CDR3aa: CASSFSGNQPQHF
CDR3nt: TGTGCCAGCAGTTTTTCGGGCAATCAGCCCCAGCATTTT

abundance: many
j_gene: TRBJ2-5
v_gene: TRBV20-1
d_gene: TRBD2
CDR3aa: CSAREASGRIETQYF
CDR3nt: TGCAGTGCTAGAGAGGCTAGCGGGAGGATAGAGACCCAGTACTTC

abundance: few
j_gene: TRBJ2-4
v_gene: TRBV4-3
d_gene: -
CDR3aa: CASSQVGGAKNIQYF
CDR3nt: TGCGCCAGCAGCCAAGTGGGCGGGGCCAAAAACATTCAGTACTTC

abundance: -
j_gene: TRBJ2-5
v_gene: TRBV7-2
d_gene: -
CDR3aa: CASSQTSGAEGGETQYF
CDR3nt: TGTGCCAGCAGCCAGACGTCCGGAGCGGAGGGGGGGGAGACCCAGTACTTC

abundance: many
j_gene: TRBJ1-1
v_gene: TRBV7-9
d_gene: -
CDR3aa: CASSSPQGTEAFF
CDR3nt: TGTGCCAGCAGCTCACCACAGGGCACTGAAGCTTTCTTT

abundance: few
j_gene: TRBJ1-4
v_gene: TRBV27
d_gene: -
CDR3aa: CASSLYSFGNEKLFF
CDR3nt: TGTGCCAGCAGTTTGTATAGCTTCGGCAATGAAAAACTGTTTTTT

abundance: few
j_gene: TRBJ2-3
v_gene: TRBV9
d_gene: TRBD1
CDR3aa: CASSPRTGHDTDTQYF
CDR3nt: TGTGCCAGCAGCCCCCGGACAGGGCATGACACAGATACGCAGTATTTT

abundance: many
j_gene: TRBJ1-1
v_gene: TRBV7-9
d_gene: -
CDR3aa: CASSSEETSGSEAFF
CDR3nt: TGTGCCAGCAGCTCCGAGGAGACCTCAGGCTCTGAAGCTTTCTTT

abundance: -
j_gene: TRBJ1-2
v_gene: TRBV4-1
d_gene: TRBD1
CDR3aa: CASSGDRGNYGYTF
CDR3nt: TGCGCCAGCTCTGGGGACAGGGGGAACTATGGCTACACCTTC

abundance: many
j_gene: TRBJ2-7
v_gene: TRBV6-6
d_gene: -
CDR3aa: CASIKGPYEQYF
CDR3nt: TGTGCCAGCATCAAGGGCCCCTACGAGCAGTACTTC

abundance: few
j_gene: TRBJ1-5
v_gene: TRBV12-3/TRBV12-4
d_gene: TRBD1
CDR3aa: CASSHSWTGDPQPQHF
CDR3nt: TGTGCCAGCAGTCACAGCTGGACAGGGGATCCTCAGCCCCAGCATTTT

abundance: few
j_gene: TRBJ2-1
v_gene: TRBV19
d_gene: -
CDR3aa: CASSILQGANNEQFF
CDR3nt: TGTGCCAGTAGTATCTTACAGGGAGCCAACAATGAGCAGTTCTTC

abundance: many
j_gene: TRBJ1-1
v_gene: TRBV5-5
d_gene: -
CDR3aa: CASSLRGSGENTEAFF
CDR3nt: TGTGCCAGCAGCCTTAGGGGGTCAGGAGAGAACACTGAAGCTTTCTTT

abundance: many
j_gene: TRBJ1-1
v_gene: TRBV6-2/TRBV6-3
d_gene: TRBD1
CDR3aa: CASRDGAGGPFTEAFF
CDR3nt: TGTGCCAGCAGGGACGGAGCAGGGGGACCTTTCACTGAAGCTTTCTTT

abundance: -
j_gene: TRBJ2-7
v_gene: TRBV28
d_gene: TRBD2
CDR3aa: CASSRTLAGGRNEQYF
CDR3nt: TGTGCCAGCAGTCGTACACTAGCGGGAGGGAGGAACGAGCAGTACTTC

abundance: few
j_gene: TRBJ2-1
v_gene: TRBV10-3
d_gene: -
CDR3aa: CASRPQSGGHEQFF
CDR3nt: TGTGCCAGCAGACCCCAGTCTGGGGGCCATGAGCAGTTCTTC

abundance: many
j_gene: TRBJ2-3
v_gene: TRBV27
d_gene: -
CDR3aa: CASSTETSGTDTQYF
CDR3nt: TGTGCCAGCAGTACGGAGACCAGTGGTACAGATACGCAGTATTTT

abundance: many
j_gene: TRBJ2-3
v_gene: TRBV6-2/TRBV6-3
d_gene: -
CDR3aa: CASSYTPERTSYTQYF
CDR3nt: TGTGCCAGCAGTTACACCCCCGAACGAACCTCGTATACGCAGTATTTT

abundance: many
j_gene: TRBJ2-7
v_gene: TRBV2
d_gene: TRBD2
CDR3aa: CASSEGWREGNYEQYF
CDR3nt: TGTGCCAGCAGTGAAGGATGGCGGGAGGGTAATTACGAGCAGTACTTC

abundance: -
j_gene: TRBJ2-1
v_gene: TRBV20-1
d_gene: -
CDR3aa: CGIKAGRSYNEQFF
CDR3nt: TGCGGTATTAAAGCGGGTCGCTCCTACAATGAGCAGTTCTTC

abundance: -
j_gene: TRBJ2-7
v_gene: TRBV12-3/TRBV12-4
d_gene: -
CDR3aa: CASSFGGEQYF
CDR3nt: TGTGCCAGCAGTTTTGGGGGTGAGCAGTACTTC

abundance: many
j_gene: TRBJ2-3
v_gene: TRBV12-3/TRBV12-4
d_gene: TRBD2
CDR3aa: CASSFTAGGGDTQYF
CDR3nt: TGTGCCAGCAGTTTTACAGCGGGAGGGGGAGATACGCAGTATTTT

abundance: many
j_gene: TRBJ2-6
v_gene: TRBV7-9
d_gene: -
CDR3aa: CASSMGTYGANVLTF
CDR3nt: TGTGCCAGCAGCATGGGGACATATGGGGCCAACGTCCTGACTTTC

abundance: -
j_gene: TRBJ2-1
v_gene: TRBV15
d_gene: TRBD1
CDR3aa: CATSRAVGQGVNEQFF
CDR3nt: TGTGCCACCAGCAGAGCGGTTGGACAGGGGGTCAATGAGCAGTTCTTC

abundance: few
j_gene: TRBJ2-1
v_gene: TRBV6-2/TRBV6-3
d_gene: -
CDR3aa: CASSYGGGYEQFF
CDR3nt: TGTGCCAGCAGTTACGGGGGCGGTTATGAGCAGTTCTTC

abundance: -
j_gene: TRBJ2-3
v_gene: TRBV15
d_gene: TRBD1
CDR3aa: CATSRPRPGQLPDTQYF
CDR3nt: TGTGCCACCAGCAGACCCAGACCGGGACAGCTCCCAGATACGCAGTATTTT

abundance: -
j_gene: TRBJ1-1
v_gene: TRBV11-1
d_gene: -
CDR3aa: CASSPGVGEAFF
CDR3nt: TGTGCCAGCAGCCCCGGGGTAGGTGAAGCTTTCTTT

abundance: many
j_gene: TRBJ2-7
v_gene: TRBV7-2
d_gene: TRBD1
CDR3aa: CASSPGQGAYEQYF
CDR3nt: TGTGCCAGCAGCCCGGGACAGGGGGCCTACGAGCAGTACTTC

abundance: -
j_gene: TRBJ2-1
v_gene: TRBV3-1
d_gene: -
CDR3aa: CASSQDRMGSSYDEQFF
CDR3nt: TGTGCCAGCAGCCAAGATAGAATGGGGAGCTCCTACGATGAGCAGTTCTTC

abundance: few
j_gene: TRBJ2-2
v_gene: TRBV3-1
d_gene: TRBD1
CDR3aa: CASSLFSGTGGSGELFF
CDR3nt: TGTGCCAGCAGTCTTTTTTCCGGGACAGGGGGGAGCGGGGAGCTGTTTTTT

abundance: few
j_gene: TRBJ2-1
v_gene: TRBV12-5
d_gene: TRBD1
CDR3aa: CASGLAQTGTSSYNEQFF
CDR3nt: TGTGCTAGTGGTTTGGCCCAGACAGGGACCAGCTCCTACAATGAGCAGTTCTTC

abundance: many
j_gene: TRBJ2-3
v_gene: TRBV27
d_gene: -
CDR3aa: CASSLSGTSTDTQYF
CDR3nt: TGTGCCAGCAGTTTATCAGGGACTAGCACAGATACGCAGTATTTT

abundance: -
j_gene: TRBJ2-1
v_gene: TRBV13
d_gene: -
CDR3aa: CASSLSVEQFF
CDR3nt: TGTGCCAGCAGCTTAAGTGTTGAGCAGTTCTTC

abundance: few
j_gene: TRBJ2-1
v_gene: TRBV24-1
d_gene: -
CDR3aa: CATRTGLEQFF
CDR3nt: TGTGCCACCAGAACGGGGTTAGAGCAGTTCTTC

abundance: -
j_gene: TRBJ2-1
v_gene: TRBV3-1
d_gene: TRBD1
CDR3aa: CASSQPGQGGGNEQFF
CDR3nt: TGTGCCAGCAGCCAACCCGGACAAGGGGGCGGCAATGAGCAGTTCTTC

abundance: many
j_gene: TRBJ2-7
v_gene: TRBV19
d_gene: TRBD2
CDR3aa: CASSIASGGEYEQYF
CDR3nt: TGTGCCAGTAGTATCGCTAGCGGGGGGGAGTACGAGCAGTACTTC

abundance: many
j_gene: TRBJ2-7
v_gene: TRBV9
d_gene: -
CDR3aa: CASSVVPGSYEQYF
CDR3nt: TGTGCCAGCAGCGTAGTGCCAGGATCCTACGAGCAGTACTTC

abundance: many
j_gene: TRBJ2-2
v_gene: TRBV7-6
d_gene: -
CDR3aa: CASSSRTRIGPNTGELFF
CDR3nt: TGTGCCAGCAGCTCTAGGACCCGAATCGGGCCGAACACCGGGGAGCTGTTTTTT

abundance: -
j_gene: TRBJ1-1
v_gene: TRBV29-1
d_gene: -
CDR3aa: CSVGGPTEAFF
CDR3nt: TGCAGCGTTGGGGGGCCCACTGAAGCTTTCTTT

abundance: -
j_gene: TRBJ2-1
v_gene: TRBV10-2
d_gene: -
CDR3aa: CASKENGYNEQFF
CDR3nt: TGCGCCAGCAAGGAGAACGGTTACAATGAGCAGTTCTTC

abundance: many
j_gene: TRBJ2-7
v_gene: TRBV25-1
d_gene: -
CDR3aa: CASSGQPDYEQYF
CDR3nt: TGTGCCAGCAGTGGACAGCCGGATTACGAGCAGTACTTC

abundance: many
j_gene: TRBJ2-7
v_gene: TRBV27
d_gene: -
CDR3aa: CASSLMGSYEQYF
CDR3nt: TGTGCCAGCAGTTTAATGGGGAGCTACGAGCAGTACTTC

abundance: many
j_gene: TRBJ1-5
v_gene: TRBV27
d_gene: -
CDR3aa: CASSSAGFNQPQHF
CDR3nt: TGTGCCAGCAGTTCTGCAGGCTTCAATCAGCCCCAGCATTTT